This is a list of T cell receptor beta chains from one sample in a study of identical twins. TCRdb analysed the 5' RACE reads with MiXCR anew, one entry per CDR3 protein. The repertoire consists of about 730,000 distinct CDR3 sequences, with 21% occurring once and the leading ten covering approximately 4.3%. This sample was shared with a second study, whose subject was T cells expressing NK-cell markers.

The sample taken for sequencing was PBMCs. Receptors were obtained from a young woman in good health. Each CDR3 is given with its conserved first and last residue. Fields, in order: clone size, V gene, J gene, D gene, CDR3 protein, CDR3 DNA. A D gene is named only where the DNA matches it firmly. A clone size is listed for some rows: how often the clone was seen (once, few, many), or a class if it is expanded.

clone size: NA
V gene: TRBV7-9
J gene: TRBJ2-7
D gene: NA
CDR3 protein: CASSISRRYEQYF
CDR3 DNA: TGTGCCAGCAGCATAAGTCGGCGGTACGAGCAGTACTTC

clone size: many
V gene: TRBV12-3/TRBV12-4
J gene: TRBJ2-7
D gene: NA
CDR3 protein: CASSSIDPYEQYF
CDR3 DNA: TGTGCCAGCAGTTCAATAGACCCCTACGAGCAGTACTTC

clone size: few
V gene: TRBV5-1
J gene: TRBJ2-7
D gene: TRBD2
CDR3 protein: CASSLAGLAGGREQYF
CDR3 DNA: TGCGCCAGCAGCTTGGCCGGGCTAGCGGGAGGGCGCGAGCAGTACTTC

clone size: NA
V gene: TRBV14
J gene: TRBJ2-7
D gene: TRBD2
CDR3 protein: CASRPGGSGYEQYF
CDR3 DNA: TGTGCCAGCAGACCGGGAGGTTCTGGGTACGAGCAGTACTTC

clone size: few
V gene: TRBV14
J gene: TRBJ1-1
D gene: NA
CDR3 protein: CASTLHANTEAFF
CDR3 DNA: TGTGCCAGCACCCTACACGCGAACACTGAAGCTTTCTTT

clone size: NA
V gene: TRBV9
J gene: TRBJ2-1
D gene: NA
CDR3 protein: CASSVGAGNEQFF
CDR3 DNA: TGTGCCAGCAGCGTAGGGGCAGGGAATGAGCAGTTCTTC

clone size: NA
V gene: TRBV7-8
J gene: TRBJ2-7
D gene: TRBD1
CDR3 protein: CASSLFGTDPSYEQYF
CDR3 DNA: TGTGCCAGCAGCTTGTTCGGGACAGATCCTTCCTACGAGCAGTACTTC

clone size: many
V gene: TRBV7-2
J gene: TRBJ2-1
D gene: NA
CDR3 protein: CASSLQGGSYNEQFF
CDR3 DNA: TGTGCCAGCAGCCTGCAGGGAGGTTCCTACAATGAGCAGTTCTTC

clone size: NA
V gene: TRBV20-1
J gene: TRBJ1-5
D gene: NA
CDR3 protein: CSATSGPRQPQHF
CDR3 DNA: TGCAGTGCTACGAGTGGGCCTCGTCAGCCCCAGCATTTT

clone size: many
V gene: TRBV28
J gene: TRBJ2-5
D gene: TRBD2
CDR3 protein: CASSPPAGNQETQYF
CDR3 DNA: TGTGCCAGCAGTCCGCCAGCGGGAAACCAAGAGACCCAGTACTTC

clone size: NA
V gene: TRBV12-3/TRBV12-4
J gene: TRBJ2-5
D gene: TRBD2
CDR3 protein: CASRPGLAAKETQYF
CDR3 DNA: TGTGCCAGCAGGCCGGGACTAGCGGCTAAAGAGACCCAGTACTTC

clone size: NA
V gene: TRBV5-1
J gene: TRBJ1-4
D gene: NA
CDR3 protein: CASSPQGGAGNEKLFF
CDR3 DNA: TGCGCCAGCAGCCCCCAAGGAGGGGCGGGAAATGAAAAACTGTTTTTT

clone size: few
V gene: TRBV7-8
J gene: TRBJ2-7
D gene: NA
CDR3 protein: CASRLDRPYEQYF
CDR3 DNA: TGTGCCAGCAGATTGGACAGACCCTACGAGCAGTACTTC

clone size: few
V gene: TRBV25-1
J gene: TRBJ2-7
D gene: TRBD1
CDR3 protein: CASSGTVLSYEQYF
CDR3 DNA: TGTGCCAGCTCTGGGACAGTCCTCTCCTACGAGCAGTACTTC

clone size: few
V gene: TRBV5-6
J gene: TRBJ2-7
D gene: TRBD2
CDR3 protein: CASSFISGGEQYF
CDR3 DNA: TGTGCCAGCAGCTTCATCTCCGGGGGGGAGCAGTACTTC

clone size: NA
V gene: TRBV10-3
J gene: TRBJ2-7
D gene: TRBD2
CDR3 protein: CAIRASGTYEQYF
CDR3 DNA: TGTGCCATCAGGGCTAGCGGGACCTACGAGCAGTACTTC

clone size: many
V gene: TRBV5-1
J gene: TRBJ2-1
D gene: TRBD1
CDR3 protein: CAILGQGNNEQFF
CDR3 DNA: TGCGCCATCCTGGGACAGGGCAACAATGAGCAGTTCTTC

clone size: few
V gene: TRBV7-6
J gene: TRBJ2-1
D gene: TRBD2
CDR3 protein: CASSLEGASGDNEQFF
CDR3 DNA: TGTGCCAGCAGCTTAGAAGGGGCTAGCGGTGACAATGAGCAGTTCTTC